The present T cell receptor beta chain was sequenced within a study of T-cell memory formation after mild COVID-19. One entry per CDR3 protein, called by TCRdb with MiXCR from the 5' RACE reads. The data contain under 150,000 distinct CDR3 sequences, about 15% of them singletons. The receptor comes from an adult woman who had mild COVID-19 (a few samples of this study predate the infection). Cell type and time point are not known. Sequencing was performed on PBMCs or a T cell subset sorted from them (not recorded which).

DNA for the CDR3: TGTGCCAGCAGTCACTCGGGGGGCGGCTACACCTTC. This gives the protein CASSHSGGGYTF. This chain links TRBV12-3 or TRBV12-4 with TRBJ1-2, with D perhaps TRBD1 (6 bases). V was cut by 5 bases and J by 8 bases, with 12 bases left in between. The CDR3 runs to 12 residues.